These 9 T cell receptor beta chains came from one sample sequenced in a study of blood T cell repertoires in COVID-19. Some clones are missing from TCRdb's copy, which holds only in-frame ones; the method was immunoSEQ multiplex PCR. The sample lists around 130,000 clones, roughly 90% seen once, with about 2% in the top ten. The specimen sequenced was peripheral blood. The source is a man between 65 and 85 years old with active COVID-19.

This sequence joins TRBV5-1 and TRBJ2-7; D gene ambiguous. V was cut by 4 bases and J by 2 bases, with 13 bases left in between. The CDR3 runs 14 residues. Germline CDR1 SGHRS, CDR2 YFSETQ. In DNA form, the CDR3 reads TGCGCCAGCAGCCCTTCGTCAGGCACCTACGAGCAGTACTTC. Protein sequence: CASSPSSGTYEQYF.

The CDR3 loop is CASSFSDPSNQPQHF. In DNA form, the CDR3 reads TGTGCCAGCAGTTTCAGCGACCCTAGCAATCAGCCCCAGCATTTT. The chain links TRBV28 to TRBJ1-5; D gene ambiguous. This CDR3 contains 15 residues. The V gene's germline CDR1 is MDHEN and CDR2 SYDVKM. V lost 3 bases and J 0 bases, leaving 9 bases between the germline ends.

Here the CDR3 reads CASIADRSLTGELFF. CDR3 in DNA: TGTGCCAGTATCGCGGACAGGTCCCTCACCGGGGAGCTGTTTTTT. The V and J genes are TRBV19 and TRBJ2-2; TRBD1 agrees at 7 bases. The V segment lost 7 bases and the J segment 4 bases; nucleotides outside the gene matches: 9. The CDR3 totals 15 residues. Per germline, CDR1 LNHDA and CDR2 SQIVND (reference sequence).

The V gene is TRBV6-5, the J gene TRBJ2-3, with TRBD2 as a possible D gene (5 bases). CDR1 MNHEY and CDR2 SVGAGI come from the germline V gene. The germline V and J ends were trimmed by 3 bases and 5 bases, with 15 bases remaining between them. The CDR3 is 15 residues long. CDR3 in DNA: TGTGCCAGCAGTTATAATGGACTCTTCGAAGATACGCAGTATTTT. Translation gives CASSYNGLFEDTQYF.

The chain couples TRBV30 to TRBJ2-7; D is uncertain. Trimming removed 4 bases from V and 4 bases from J, with 14 bases in between. Germline V lookup: CDR1 GTSNPN, CDR2 SVGIG (reference sequence). CDR3 size: 13 residues. CDR3 coding DNA: TGTGCCTGGACGCAGGCGTTAGGATACGAGCAGTACTTC. It is translated as CAWTQALGYEQYF.

The CDR3 loop is CASSLLTGSNTEAFF. For the CDR3, the DNA is TGTGCCAGTAGTCTTTTGACAGGGTCGAACACTGAAGCTTTCTTT. This sequence joins TRBV19 and TRBJ1-1, with TRBD1 matching 7 bases. The CDR3 extends over 15 amino acids. Per the germline V gene, CDR1 is LNHDA and CDR2 is SQIVND (reference sequence). The V and J ends lost 5 bases and 1 base, in that order; junction bases with no gene match: 7.

The J gene is TRBJ2-7, the V gene TRBV15; TRBD1 agrees at 11 bases. The CDR3 extends over 15 amino acids. Germline V gene lookup returns CDR1 LNHNV and CDR2 YYDKDF (reference sequence). The V segment lost 0 bases and the J segment 6 bases; nucleotides outside the gene matches: 4. The CDR3 DNA follows: TGTGCCACCAGCAGAGAGGGGACAGGGGGGCTCGAGCAGTACTTC. This codes for CATSREGTGGLEQYF.

J is TRBJ2-1 and V is TRBV24-1; 7 bases map to TRBD1. Looked up from germline, CDR1 is KGHDR and CDR2 is SFDVKD. This CDR3 spans 14 amino acids. Trimming took 2 bases from V and 12 from J; bases not matched to a gene: 9. The CDR3 coding sequence is TGTGCCACCAGTGATTCTGGCAGGGGGACAATGCAGTTCTTC. Its protein product is CATSDSGRGTMQFF.

V and J are TRBV5-6 and TRBJ2-1; TRBD2 matches 7 bases. Unmatched junction bases numbered 7, after V lost 4 bases and J lost 0 bases. Germline CDR1 reads SGHDT; CDR2 reads YYEEEE. CDR3 size: 16 residues. This CDR3 reads CASSTPSGSSYNEQFF. The CDR3 region has the DNA TGTGCCAGCAGCACCCCTAGCGGAAGCTCCTACAATGAGCAGTTCTTC.